Presented here are 27 T cell receptor beta chains from one specimen sequenced in a study of T cells after yellow fever vaccination. TCRdb reanalysed the 5' RACE reads using MiXCR and keeps one entry per CDR3 protein. The sample shows hundreds of thousands of distinct CDR3 sequences, approximately 15% of them seen only once. The material sequenced was PBMCs, taken on the day of the yellow fever booster vaccination. Every receptor here comes from a man aged 25-40 years who received the YFV17D yellow fever vaccine.

DNA of the CDR3: TGTGCCAGCAGTTTAGGGGTGGGGAATCAGCCCCAGCATTTT. It is translated as CASSLGVGNQPQHF. This chain joins TRBV12-3 or TRBV12-4 and TRBJ1-5; D gene unclear. The CDR3 length is 14 residues. Trimming cost V 1 base and J 4 bases, with 8 bases left between them.

This clonotype was found a few times. This chain uses TRBV5-1 with TRBJ2-5; D might be TRBD1 or TRBD2, each matching 6 bases. Trimming removed 0 bases from V and 1 base from J, with 13 bases in between. This CDR3 comprises 16 residues. Germline V gene lookup returns CDR1 SGHRS and CDR2 YFSETQ. The CDR3 is CASSLAGAPIQETQYF. In DNA form, the CDR3 reads TGCGCCAGCAGCTTGGCGGGGGCGCCAATCCAAGAGACCCAGTACTTC.

This clonotype showed up just a few times. No DNA is shown, since the ends of the CDR3 on it are uncertain; the CDR3 is the one TCRdb lists. The chain's CDR3 is CASSVGPGQGLYTAYEQYF. The V and J genes are TRBV5-4 and TRBJ2-7; the table's D call TRBD1 went unverified against the DNA. Germline V gene lookup returns CDR1 SGHNT and CDR2 YYREEE (reference sequence). 19 amino acids form the CDR3, both terminal residues included.

The chain employs TRBV28 and TRBJ2-1, with 8 bases fitting TRBD2. After removal of 5 bases from V and 16 bases from J, the junction contained 10 bases not matched to a gene. The length of the CDR3 is 12 residues. In germline, CDR1 is MDHEN, CDR2 SYDVKM. The CDR3 DNA is TGTGCCAGCAGTCCCCGGAGCGGGAGTATTTTCTTC. Residues: CASSPRSGSIFF. The variable domain in full, with the rest retrieved from reference TRBV28 and TRBJ2-1, is DVKVTQSSRYLVKRTGEKVFLECVQDMDHENMFWYRQDPGLGLRLIYFSYDVKMKEKGDIPEGYSVSREKKERFSLILESASTNQTSMYLCASSPRSGSIFFGPGTRLTVL.

The CDR3 here is CASLPRESSYNEQFF. The CDR3 DNA sequence: TGTGCCAGCTTACCCCGGGAGAGCTCCTACAATGAGCAGTTCTTC. The chain has TRBV12-3 or TRBV12-4 and TRBJ2-1, with D perhaps TRBD2 (6 bases). Trimming cost V 8 bases and J 0 bases, with 14 bases left between them. The CDR3 contains 15 residues.

This clonotype was recorded a few times. The chain carries TRBV4-3 and TRBJ2-4; D uncertain. The CDR3 totals 15 residues. Trimming left V 0 bases short and J 6 bases short, with 12 bases between. The V gene's germline CDR1 is LGHNA and CDR2 YSLEER. The CDR3, as DNA: TGCGCCAGCAGCCAAGATTTGACCATGAGAAACATTCAGTACTTC. Translated: CASSQDLTMRNIQYF.

The chain combines TRBV7-2 with TRBJ2-1; 8 positions match TRBD2. CDR1 and CDR2 (germline): SGHTA, FQGNSA. The CDR3 has 16 amino acids. V lost 0 bases and J lost 6; bases outside the gene matches: 7. CDR3 sequence (DNA): TGTGCCAGCAGCTTAGCCGGGACTAGATACGGCAATGAGCAGTTCTTC. Protein: CASSLAGTRYGNEQFF. Full variable domain (missing parts from reference TRBV7-2 and TRBJ2-1): GAGVSQSPSNKVTEKGKDVELRCDPISGHTALYWYRQSLGQGLEFLIYFQGNSAPDKSGLPSDRFSAERTGGSVSTLTIQRTQQEDSAVYLCASSLAGTRYGNEQFFGPGTRLTVL.

This clonotype was picked up many times. This chain joins TRBV12-3 or TRBV12-4 and TRBJ2-7; 9 positions match TRBD1. This CDR3 is built from 14 residues. V lost 6 bases, J lost 4 bases, and 7 bases stayed unmatched. The CDR3 coding sequence is TGTGCCAGCAGCCCAGACAGGGGGACGTACGAGCAGTACTTC. Translation: CASSPDRGTYEQYF.

The gene calls are TRBV6-1 and TRBJ2-5; a weak D match, TRBD1 (6 bases). Deletions cut 7 bases from V and 4 bases from J, with 16 bases between. CDR1 MNHNS and CDR2 SASEGT come from the germline V gene. This CDR3 region has 14 residues. CDR3 in amino acids: CASTPAGVGETQYF. The DNA for the CDR3 is TGTGCCAGCACCCCAGCAGGGGTAGGAGAGACCCAGTACTTC.

This clonotype was detected only a few times. The V and J genes are TRBV27 and TRBJ2-1; 7 bases map to TRBD2. The ends lost 3 bases at V and 6 bases at J; junction bases unmatched: 5. Germline CDR1 reads MNHEY; CDR2 reads SMNVEV (reference sequence). This CDR3 has 14 residues. The CDR3 DNA sequence: TGTGCCAGCAGTTTCGCCCCGGGGGGCAATGAGCAGTTCTTC. Its protein product is CASSFAPGGNEQFF.

The chain employs TRBV2 and TRBJ2-7, with no clear D. The V end was cut by 11 bases, the J end by 0 bases, with 11 bases between. The CDR3 runs 12 residues. Germline V gene sequence: CDR1 SNHLY, CDR2 FYNNEI. Here the CDR3 reads CAGAVSSYEQYF. CDR3 sequence (DNA): TGTGCCGGCGCCGTGAGCTCCTACGAGCAGTACTTC.

This clonotype was seen a few times. The chain joins TRBV3-1 to TRBJ2-1; D gene unclear. Germline loops: CDR1 LGHDT, CDR2 YNNKEL (reference sequence). This CDR3 is built from 17 residues. Trimming removed 2 bases from V and 0 bases from J, with 14 bases in between. This CDR3 is CASSQFTQTRSYNEQFF. Here the CDR3 DNA reads TGTGCCAGCAGCCAATTCACCCAGACCCGCTCCTACAATGAGCAGTTCTTC.

V is TRBV7-2 and J is TRBJ2-7; tentatively, D is TRBD2 (5 bases). V lost 5 bases and J lost 9, with 17 bases in between. CDR1 and CDR2 (germline): SGHTA, FQGNSA. This CDR3 comprises 13 residues. The CDR3 loop is CASSGRAAGPQYF. Written as DNA, the CDR3 is TGTGCCAGCAGCGGGCGGGCCGCCGGCCCGCAGTACTTC.

This clonotype was counted between two and nine times. The rearrangement links TRBV4-2 to TRBJ2-7, with D possibly being TRBD1 (6 bases). The CDR3 is made up of 15 amino acids. Germline CDR1 reads LGHNA; CDR2 reads YNFKEQ. Trimming left V 1 base short and J 0 bases short, with 10 bases between. Here the CDR3 reads CASSQGQGRSYEQYF. In DNA, the CDR3 is TGTGCCAGCAGCCAAGGCCAGGGGCGCTCCTACGAGCAGTACTTC.

This clonotype showed up just a few times. The chain recombines TRBV7-2 with TRBJ2-5; D uncertain. Germline CDR1 SGHTA, CDR2 FQGNSA. The CDR3 spans 12 residues. V was clipped by 4 bases and J by 4 bases, with 7 bases between them. DNA of the CDR3: TGTGCCAGCAGCTCTTCACGAGAGACCCAGTACTTC. Protein product: CASSSSRETQYF.

This clonotype was counted a few times. The rearrangement joins TRBV7-2 to TRBJ1-1; perhaps TRBD1 as D (5 bases). The CDR3 is 11 amino acids. V was pared by 10 bases and J by 8 bases, with 14 bases between. The germline gives CDR1 SGHTA, CDR2 FQGNSA. CDR3 in amino acids: CATSRAGEAFF. The DNA for the CDR3 is TGTGCCACGAGCAGGGCGGGGGAAGCTTTCTTT. The whole variable domain, remainder taken from reference TRBV7-2 and TRBJ1-1, is GAGVSQSPSNKVTEKGKDVELRCDPISGHTALYWYRQSLGQGLEFLIYFQGNSAPDKSGLPSDRFSAERTGGSVSTLTIQRTQQEDSAVYLCATSRAGEAFFGQGTRLTVV.

This clonotype was counted only a few times. The chain recombines TRBV7-8 with TRBJ2-7, with TRBD2 matching over 14 bases. Losses at the gene ends were 5 bases for V and 2 bases for J; bases not matched to a gene: 8. The CDR3 covers 17 residues. Germline CDR1 and CDR2: SGHVS and FQNEAQ. The CDR3 DNA is TGTGCCAGCAGCAGAGGACTAGCGGGAGGCGGGACCTACGAGCAGTACTTC. Translated: CASSRGLAGGGTYEQYF. Combining the CDR3 with reference TRBV7-8 and TRBJ2-7 gives the whole variable domain GAGVSQSPRYKVAKRGQDVALRCDPISGHVSLFWYQQALGQGPEFLTYFQNEAQLDKSGLPSDRFFAERPEGSVSTLKIQRTQQEDSAVYLCASSRGLAGGGTYEQYFGPGTRLTVT.

This clonotype was seen only a few times. The chain is built from TRBV5-1 and TRBJ2-2; 7 nucleotides agree with TRBD2. CDR1 is SGHRS, CDR2 YFSETQ, per germline. V lost 2 bases and J lost 6; bases outside the gene matches: 7. The CDR3 runs to 15 residues. Written as DNA, the CDR3 is TGCGCCAGCAGCTTAACTACGGGAGGCTCCGGGGAGCTGTTTTTT. This gives the protein CASSLTTGGSGELFF.

The chain's CDR3 is CASSARDSTEAFF. The CDR3 region has the DNA TGTGCCAGCAGCGCGCGGGACAGCACTGAAGCTTTCTTT. This sequence joins TRBV7-2 and TRBJ1-1, with TRBD1 matching 7 bases. Losses at the gene ends were 5 bases for V and 4 bases for J; bases not matched to a gene: 4. Germline CDR1 reads SGHTA; CDR2 reads FQGNSA. There are 13 residues in the CDR3.

The chain links TRBV20-1 to TRBJ2-1; D is undetermined. Per germline, CDR1 DFQATT and CDR2 SNEGSKA (reference sequence). Trimming took 0 bases from V and 6 from J, leaving 15 bases between them. This CDR3 contains 15 residues. The CDR3 protein is CSARDPTGPRNEQFF. The CDR3 DNA sequence: TGCAGTGCTAGAGATCCTACGGGCCCACGCAATGAGCAGTTCTTC.

The chain has TRBV5-5 and TRBJ1-5; no clear D. Trimming cost V 4 bases and J 4 bases, with 6 bases left between them. CDR1 SGHKS and CDR2 YYEKEE come from the germline V gene (reference sequence). This CDR3 has 12 amino acids. CDR3 region: CASSKENQPQHF. Written as DNA, the CDR3 is TGTGCCAGCAGCAAGGAAAATCAGCCCCAGCATTTT.

This sequence joins TRBV20-1 and TRBJ2-1; 7 bases map to TRBD2. The trim removed 6 bases at V and 0 bases at J, leaving 11 bases unmatched. Germline V gene lookup returns CDR1 DFQATT and CDR2 SNEGSKA (reference sequence). The CDR3 is made up of 16 amino acids. CDR3 nucleotides: TGCAGTGCGAATCCGGCGGGCGGGAGCTCCTACAATGAGCAGTTCTTC. Its translation: CSANPAGGSSYNEQFF.

CDR3 nucleotide sequence: TGTGCCAGCAGTTACTACGGGACTAGCGGGAGGGCCCTCAATGAGCAGTTCTTC. The encoded protein is CASSYYGTSGRALNEQFF. The rearrangement uses TRBV6-5 and TRBJ2-1; 16 nucleotides align to TRBD2. V shed 1 base and J 6 bases; nucleotides not matched to a gene: 6. CDR3 size: 18 residues. CDR1 and CDR2 (germline): MNHEY, SVGAGI.

The CDR3 coding sequence is TGTGCCAGCAGAGAAGGGTTCTTC. Translating it yields CASREGFF. The chain has TRBV6-5 and TRBJ2-1, with unresolved D. V dropped 6 bases and J dropped 15 bases, with 6 bases sitting between them. Germline assignment: CDR1 MNHEY and CDR2 SVGAGI. CDR3 length: 8 amino acids.

This clonotype came up a few times. The chain carries TRBV18 and TRBJ2-1; D is unresolved. V was trimmed by 3 bases and J by 10 bases, leaving 7 bases between them. Germline assignment: CDR1 KGHSH and CDR2 LQKENI. This CDR3 spans 11 amino acids. CDR3 nucleotide sequence: TGTGCCAGCTCACCGCATTCAGAGCAGTTCTTC. It specifies CASSPHSEQFF. The complete variable domain, with remaining parts taken from reference TRBV18 and TRBJ2-1, reads NAGVMQNPRHLVRRRGQEARLRCSPMKGHSHVYWYRQLPEEGLKFMVYLQKENIIDESGMPKERFSAEFPKEGPSILRIQQVVRGDSAAYFCASSPHSEQFFGPGTRLTVL.

This clonotype was detected ten times or more. V usage is TRBV16 and J usage is TRBJ2-1; 9 bases map to TRBD2. Per germline, CDR1 KGHSY and CDR2 FQNENV. The CDR3 extends over 17 amino acids. V shed 4 bases, J shed 5 bases, and the junction held 12 bases outside the gene matches. As DNA, the CDR3 is TGTGCCAGCAGCCTACATAGCGGGAGACCTCCAAACAATGAGCAGTTCTTC. As protein: CASSLHSGRPPNNEQFF.

The rearrangement uses TRBV29-1 and TRBJ2-5, with D tentatively TRBD1 (5 bases). Trimming cost V 7 bases and J 5 bases, with 17 bases left between them. The CDR3 loop spans 13 amino acids. Germline values: CDR1 SQVTM, CDR2 ANQGSEA. In DNA, the CDR3 is TGCAGCGACCTGGACACACCGGCGGAGACCCAGTACTTC. Translating it yields CSDLDTPAETQYF.